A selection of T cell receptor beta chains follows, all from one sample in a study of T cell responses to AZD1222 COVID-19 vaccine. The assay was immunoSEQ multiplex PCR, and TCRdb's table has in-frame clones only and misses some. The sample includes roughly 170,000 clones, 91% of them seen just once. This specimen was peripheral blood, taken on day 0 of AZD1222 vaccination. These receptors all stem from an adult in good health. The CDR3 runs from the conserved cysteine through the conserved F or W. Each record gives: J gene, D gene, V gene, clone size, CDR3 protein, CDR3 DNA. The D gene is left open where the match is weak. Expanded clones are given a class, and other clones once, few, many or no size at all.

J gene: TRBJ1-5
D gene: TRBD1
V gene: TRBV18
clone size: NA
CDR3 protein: CASSPMGQAQPQHF
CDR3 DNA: TGTGCCAGCTCACCTATGGGACAGGCGCAGCCCCAGCATTTT

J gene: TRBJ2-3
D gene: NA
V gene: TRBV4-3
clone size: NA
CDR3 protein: CASSQGGGREIPDTQYF
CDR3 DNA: TGCGCCAGCAGCCAAGGAGGAGGCAGGGAGATTCCAGATACGCAGTATTTT

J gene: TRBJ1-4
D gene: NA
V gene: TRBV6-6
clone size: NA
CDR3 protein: CASSSSPATNEKLFF
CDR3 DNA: TGTGCCAGCAGTTCGTCACCTGCAACTAATGAAAAACTGTTTTTT

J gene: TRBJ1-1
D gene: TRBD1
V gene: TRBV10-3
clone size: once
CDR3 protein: CAISFGQGDTEAFF
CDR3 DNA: TGTGCCATCAGTTTCGGACAGGGGGACACTGAAGCTTTCTTT

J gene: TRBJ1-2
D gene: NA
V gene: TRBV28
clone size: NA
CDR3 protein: CASSPGEFGYTF
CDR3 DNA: TGTGCCAGCAGCCCTGGAGAGTTTGGCTACACCTTC

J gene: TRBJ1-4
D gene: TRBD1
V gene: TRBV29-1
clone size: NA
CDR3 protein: CSASGQGSDRLFF
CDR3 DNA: TGCAGCGCTTCGGGACAGGGGAGCGATCGACTGTTTTTT

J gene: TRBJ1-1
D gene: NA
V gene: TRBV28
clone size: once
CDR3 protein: CASSPPWATKRGTEAFF
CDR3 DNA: TGTGCCAGCAGTCCCCCCTGGGCCACAAAGAGGGGCACTGAAGCTTTCTTT

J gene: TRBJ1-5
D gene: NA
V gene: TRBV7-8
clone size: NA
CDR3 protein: CASSLGSFRNNQPQHF
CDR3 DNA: TGTGCCAGCAGCTTAGGTTCTTTCAGAAACAATCAGCCCCAGCATTTT

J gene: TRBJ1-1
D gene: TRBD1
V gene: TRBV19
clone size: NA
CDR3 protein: CASKNRTGNPEAFF
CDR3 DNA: TGTGCCAGTAAAAACAGGACAGGGAACCCTGAAGCTTTCTTT

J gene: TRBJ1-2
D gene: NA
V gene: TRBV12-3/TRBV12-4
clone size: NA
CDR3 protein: CASSLREYGYTF
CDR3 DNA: TGTGCCAGCAGTTTACGGGAATATGGCTACACCTTC

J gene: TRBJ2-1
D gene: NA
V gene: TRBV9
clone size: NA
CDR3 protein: CASSASGPVGHEQFF
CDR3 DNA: TGTGCCAGCAGCGCCAGTGGACCGGTCGGCCATGAGCAGTTCTTC

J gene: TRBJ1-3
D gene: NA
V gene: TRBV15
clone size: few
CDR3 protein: CATSRDKGNSGNTIYF
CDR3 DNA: TGTGCCACCAGCAGAGATAAGGGAAACTCTGGAAACACCATATATTTT

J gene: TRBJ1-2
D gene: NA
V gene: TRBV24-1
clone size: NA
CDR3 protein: CATSRTGKDGYTF
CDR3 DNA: TGTGCCACCAGTCGGACGGGAAAGGATGGCTACACCTTC

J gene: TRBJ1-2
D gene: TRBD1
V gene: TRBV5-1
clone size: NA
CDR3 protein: CASSLGIGTGFYGYTF
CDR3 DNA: TGCGCCAGCAGCTTGGGAATAGGGACAGGGTTCTATGGCTACACCTTC

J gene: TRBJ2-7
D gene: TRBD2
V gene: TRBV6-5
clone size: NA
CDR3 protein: CASRGSAGAIYEQYF
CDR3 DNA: TGTGCCAGCAGAGGCTCAGCGGGAGCAATCTACGAGCAGTACTTC

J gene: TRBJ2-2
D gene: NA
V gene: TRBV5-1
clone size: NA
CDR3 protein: CASSLVGGELFF
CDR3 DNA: TGCGCCAGCAGCTTGGTAGGCGGGGAGCTGTTTTTT

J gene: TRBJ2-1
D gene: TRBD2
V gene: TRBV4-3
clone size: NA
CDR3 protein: CASSQGRLAGVVTDEQFF
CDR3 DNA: TGCGCCAGCAGCCAGGGACGACTAGCGGGAGTTGTAACCGATGAGCAGTTCTTC

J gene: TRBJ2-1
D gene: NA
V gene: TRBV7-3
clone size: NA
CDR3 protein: CASSLKGNEQFF
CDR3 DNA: TGTGCCAGCAGCTTAAAGGGGAATGAGCAGTTCTTC

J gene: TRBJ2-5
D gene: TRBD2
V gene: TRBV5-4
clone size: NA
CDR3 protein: CASSSRTSGEETQYF
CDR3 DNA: TGTGCCAGCAGCTCAAGGACTAGCGGGGAGGAGACCCAGTACTTC

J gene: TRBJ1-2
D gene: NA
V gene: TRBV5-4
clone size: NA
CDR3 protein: CASSGGDYGYTF
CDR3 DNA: TGTGCCAGCAGCGGAGGGGACTATGGCTACACCTTC

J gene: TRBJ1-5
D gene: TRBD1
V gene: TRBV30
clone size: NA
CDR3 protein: CACTRTGGLQPQHF
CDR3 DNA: TGTGCCTGCACCCGGACAGGGGGCCTTCAGCCCCAGCATTTT

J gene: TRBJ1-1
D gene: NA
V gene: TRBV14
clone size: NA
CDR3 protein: CASSQDYRTTEAFF
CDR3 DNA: TGTGCCAGCAGCCAAGATTATAGGACCACTGAAGCTTTCTTT

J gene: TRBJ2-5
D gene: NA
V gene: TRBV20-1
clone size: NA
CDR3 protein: CSASPTARGETQYF
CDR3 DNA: TGCAGTGCTAGTCCGACGGCCCGCGGGGAGACCCAGTACTTC

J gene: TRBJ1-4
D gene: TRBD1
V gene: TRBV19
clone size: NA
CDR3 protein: CASSIHRGRNEKLFF
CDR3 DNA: TGTGCCAGTAGTATTCACAGGGGAAGAAATGAAAAACTGTTTTTT

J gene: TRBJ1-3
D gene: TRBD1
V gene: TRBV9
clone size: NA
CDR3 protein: CASSVGQGAGNTIYF
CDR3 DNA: TGTGCCAGCAGCGTAGGACAGGGGGCTGGAAACACCATATATTTT

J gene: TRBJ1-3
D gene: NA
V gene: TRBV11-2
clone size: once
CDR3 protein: CASSSGIIGGRNTIYF
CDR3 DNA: TGTGCCAGCAGCTCCGGGATCATCGGGGGCAGAAACACCATATATTTT

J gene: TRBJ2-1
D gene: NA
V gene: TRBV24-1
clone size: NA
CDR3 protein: CATSDDRGGSYNEQFF
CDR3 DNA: TGTGCCACCAGTGATGATAGGGGGGGCTCCTACAATGAGCAGTTCTTC

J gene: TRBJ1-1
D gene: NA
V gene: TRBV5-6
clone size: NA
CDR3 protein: CASSMRQPMNTEAFF
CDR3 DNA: TGTGCCAGCAGCATGCGACAGCCCATGAACACTGAAGCTTTCTTT

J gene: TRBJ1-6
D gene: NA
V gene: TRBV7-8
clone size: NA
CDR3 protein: CASSLVGKSSYNSPLHF
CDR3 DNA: TGTGCCAGCAGCTTAGTCGGAAAGAGCTCCTATAATTCACCCCTCCACTTT

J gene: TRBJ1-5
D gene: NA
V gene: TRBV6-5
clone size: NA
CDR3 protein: CASSFGRHQPQHF
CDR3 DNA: TGTGCCAGCAGTTTTGGCAGGCATCAGCCCCAGCATTTT

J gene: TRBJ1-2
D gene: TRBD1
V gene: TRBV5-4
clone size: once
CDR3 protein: CASSLDWAGGINYGYTF
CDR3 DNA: TGTGCCAGCAGCTTGGATTGGGCAGGGGGGATTAACTATGGCTACACCTTC

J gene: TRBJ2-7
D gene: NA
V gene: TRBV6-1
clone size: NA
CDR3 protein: CASSELGGLSYEQYF
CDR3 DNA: TGTGCCAGCAGTGAACTTGGGGGGCTCTCCTACGAGCAGTACTTC

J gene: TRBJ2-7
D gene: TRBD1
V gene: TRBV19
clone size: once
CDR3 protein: CASSIRGQETTYEQYF
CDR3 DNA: TGTGCCAGTAGTATACGGGGACAGGAAACCACCTACGAGCAGTACTTC

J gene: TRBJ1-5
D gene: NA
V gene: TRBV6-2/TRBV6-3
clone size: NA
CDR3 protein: CASSPNPAGASNQPQHF
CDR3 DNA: TGTGCCAGCAGCCCCAACCCGGCGGGGGCTAGTAATCAGCCCCAGCATTTT

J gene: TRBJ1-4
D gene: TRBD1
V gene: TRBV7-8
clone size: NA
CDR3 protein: CASSDRGRGEKLFF
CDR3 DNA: TGTGCCAGCAGCGACAGGGGAAGGGGAGAAAAACTGTTTTTT

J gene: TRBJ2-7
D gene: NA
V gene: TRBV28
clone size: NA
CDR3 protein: CASTGQGFYEQYF
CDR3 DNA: TGTGCCAGCACCGGGCAGGGGTTCTACGAGCAGTACTTC

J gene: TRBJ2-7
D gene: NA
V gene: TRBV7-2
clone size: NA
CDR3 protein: CASSPKETDSLHEQYF
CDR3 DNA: TGTGCCAGCAGCCCCAAGGAGACAGACTCCTTACACGAGCAGTACTTC

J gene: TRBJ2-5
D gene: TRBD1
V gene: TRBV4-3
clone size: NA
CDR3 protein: CASSQGQGVGETQYF
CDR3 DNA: TGCGCCAGCAGCCAAGGACAGGGGGTCGGGGAGACCCAGTACTTC

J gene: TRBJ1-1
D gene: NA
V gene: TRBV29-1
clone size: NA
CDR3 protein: CSVASGANTEAFF
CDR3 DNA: TGCAGCGTCGCCAGTGGGGCGAACACTGAAGCTTTCTTT